The T cell receptor (beta chain) under discussion was sequenced for a study of blood T cell repertoires in COVID-19. Study at large: From the United States, Italy and Spain came samples of acute and convalescent COVID-19. Sample material is recorded as cDNA or gDNA derived from T cells, B-cell-depleted T cells, or PBMCs.

Assay: immunoSEQ multiplex PCR; the TCRdb copy retains only in-frame clones and omits some. The table has about 70,000 clones, approximately 80% seen once. CDR3 length equals 15 residues. Losses at the gene ends were 7 bases for V and 5 bases for J; bases not matched to a gene: 7. Germline V CDR1 and CDR2: MDHEN, SYDVKM. This receptor was obtained from a woman aged 80 or over with active or convalescent COVID-19. The V call is TRBV28, the J call TRBJ1-6, with 8 nucleotides matching TRBD1. The sample was peripheral blood. The CDR3 region has the DNA TGTGCCAGCACCTACTCAGGGGGCAATAATTCACCCCTCCACTTT. It yields the protein CASTYSGGNNSPLHF.